These 21 T cell receptor beta chains came from one sample sequenced in a study of OX40 agonist ivuxolimab in advanced cancers. Assay used: immunoSEQ multiplex PCR; TCRdb lists only in-frame clones, some missing. Here the sample spans 78,000 or so clones, 92% being singletons. The sequencing here drew on CD4+ or CD8+ T cells sorted from blood, taken in a trial of the OX40 agonist ivuxolimab. All receptors derive from an adult with an advanced solid tumor such as melanoma, head and neck, liver or kidney cancer.

The V and J genes are TRBV28 and TRBJ1-6, with D uncertain. Germline CDR1 reads MDHEN; CDR2 reads SYDVKM. V was pared by 4 bases and J by 7 bases, with 14 bases between. The CDR3 sequence is 15 residues long. The CDR3 nucleotides are TGTGCCAGCAGTTGGACCCACCCAACCAATTCACCCCTCCACTTT. It is translated as CASSWTHPTNSPLHF.

The chain joins TRBV19 to TRBJ1-5, with D maybe TRBD1 (6 bases). The V end was cut by 8 bases, the J end by 2 bases, with 10 bases between. The germline CDR1 and CDR2 sequences are LNHDA and SQIVND (reference sequence). This CDR3 has 13 amino acids. The CDR3 sequence is CASGGARNQPQHF. The CDR3 DNA is TGTGCCAGTGGGGGGGCCCGCAATCAGCCCCAGCATTTT.

The chain has TRBV11-2 and TRBJ2-1; the D gene is possibly TRBD2 (5 bases). This CDR3 region has 15 residues. CDR1 is SGHAT and CDR2 is FQNNGV in the germline V gene. Trimming removed 5 bases at V and 0 bases at J, with 11 bases between. In DNA, the CDR3 is TGTGCCAGCAGCGTTTCGACTACCTCCTACAATGAGCAGTTCTTC. It yields the protein CASSVSTTSYNEQFF.

The chain combines TRBV6-1 with TRBJ2-5; unclear D gene. Trimming cost V 3 bases and J 5 bases, with 7 bases left between them. Germline V gene sequence: CDR1 MNHNS, CDR2 SASEGT. There are 12 residues in the CDR3. CDR3 coding DNA: TGTGCCAGCAGTGACCAACGGGAGACCCAGTACTTC. Translated, it gives CASSDQRETQYF.

This chain joins TRBV7-2 and TRBJ2-3, with 8 bases matching TRBD2. The length of the CDR3 is 16 residues. Germline CDR1 reads SGHTA; CDR2 reads FQGNSA. Trimming removed 3 bases from V and 2 bases from J; junction bases left unmatched: 7. The CDR3 loop is CASSFRAGALTDTQYF. CDR3 nucleotides: TGTGCCAGCAGCTTCCGAGCGGGGGCCCTCACAGATACGCAGTATTTT.

V usage is TRBV5-1 and J usage is TRBJ1-1, with D unclear. The CDR3 has 14 residues. Germline lookup yields CDR1 SGHRS and CDR2 YFSETQ. V was pared by 2 bases and J by 0 bases, with 8 bases between. In DNA, the CDR3 is TGCGCCAGCAGCTTCTCAAGGGTGAACACTGAAGCTTTCTTT. Translating it yields CASSFSRVNTEAFF.

This rearrangement joins TRBV2 to TRBJ2-2; TRBD2 might be the D (6 bases). The CDR3 totals 13 residues. Germline V CDR1 and CDR2: SNHLY, FYNNEI. Trimming left V 3 bases short and J 7 bases short, with 9 bases between. This CDR3 is CASSDHGGGELFF. The CDR3 nucleotides are TGTGCCAGCAGTGATCACGGGGGCGGGGAGCTGTTTTTT.

This clone was seen a single time. This sequence joins TRBV27 and TRBJ1-6; possibly TRBD1 for D (5 bases). The germline CDR1 and CDR2 sequences are MNHEY and SMNVEV (reference sequence). The CDR3 has 14 amino acids. V lost 3 bases to trimming and J lost 9 bases, with 12 bases between them. CDR3 in amino acids: CASSFRGGSSPLHF. The CDR3 DNA reads as TGTGCCAGCAGTTTTAGGGGAGGTAGTTCACCCCTCCACTTT.

This sequence joins TRBV10-2 and TRBJ2-1; 8 nucleotides line up with TRBD1. Trimming at V came to 6 bases and at J to 1 base, leaving 5 bases not matched to a gene. The CDR3 covers 15 residues. Germline lookup yields CDR1 WSHSY and CDR2 SAAADI. The CDR3 bases are TGCGCCAGCAGAGGACAGGGATGGTCCTACAATGAGCAGTTCTTC. The encoded protein is CASRGQGWSYNEQFF.

The chain joins TRBV19 to TRBJ1-2; 9 bases are shared with TRBD1. The CDR3 length is 14 residues. Germline CDR1 and CDR2: LNHDA and SQIVND (reference sequence). With V trimmed by 7 bases and J by 7 bases, 10 bases remained unmatched. As DNA, the CDR3 is TGTGCCAGTACCACCCCGGGACAGGGAGGTGGCTACACCTTC. Encoded protein: CASTTPGQGGGYTF.

This chain joins TRBV5-1 and TRBJ2-2; 7 bases align to TRBD2. With 2 bases clipped from V and 3 bases from J, the junction kept 4 bases outside the gene matches. From germline, CDR1 is SGHRS and CDR2 YFSETQ. The CDR3 covers 15 residues. CDR3 coding DNA: TGCGCCAGCAGCTTCGGGACTACCTACACCGGGGAGCTGTTTTTT. This codes for CASSFGTTYTGELFF.

The chain employs TRBV18 and TRBJ1-1; possibly TRBD1 for D (6 bases). This CDR3 region has 15 residues. The V gene's germline CDR1 is KGHSH and CDR2 LQKENI. The V end was cut by 2 bases, the J end by 1 base, with 11 bases between. The chain's CDR3 is CASSPVWGQNTEAFF. In nucleotides, the CDR3 is TGTGCCAGCTCACCAGTCTGGGGGCAGAACACTGAAGCTTTCTTT.

The chain is built from TRBV19 and TRBJ2-7, with D maybe TRBD2 (7 bases). The CDR3 consists of 15 residues. From germline, CDR1 is LNHDA and CDR2 SQIVND (reference sequence). Trimming took 5 bases from V and 2 from J, leaving 16 bases between them. The DNA for the CDR3 is TGTGCCAGTAGTCCTCTAAGGGGGGGGGCCTACGAGCAGTACTTC. Its translation: CASSPLRGGAYEQYF.

The genes are TRBV28 and TRBJ1-4, with D perhaps matching TRBD1 (6 bases). V was cut by 3 bases and J by 4 bases, with 9 bases left in between. Per the germline V gene, CDR1 is MDHEN and CDR2 is SYDVKM. The CDR3 has 14 amino acids. In nucleotides, the CDR3 is TGTGCCAGCAGTTTTGGACAGCTTAATGAAAAACTGTTTTTT. This sequence encodes CASSFGQLNEKLFF.

The chain is built from TRBV10-3 and TRBJ2-7, with D unclear. Trimming stripped 2 bases from V and 3 bases from J, with 8 bases between. CDR1 and CDR2 (germline): ENHRY, SYGVKD. The CDR3 is 13 residues long. CDR3 loop: CAISETSSYEQYF. Written as DNA, the CDR3 is TGTGCCATCAGTGAGACAAGCAGCTACGAGCAGTACTTC.

The chain links TRBV11-3 to TRBJ2-7; no firm D call. Between the trimmed V and J ends, which lost 1 base and 0 bases, there was a span of 4 bases. This CDR3 spans 13 amino acids. CDR1 and CDR2 (germline): SGHNT, YENEEA. CDR3: CASSLGSSYEQYF. As DNA, the CDR3 is TGTGCCAGCAGCTTAGGGAGCTCCTACGAGCAGTACTTC.

The chain joins TRBV27 to TRBJ1-5; D uncertain. CDR3 length: 13 amino acids. V was pared by 3 bases and J by 7 bases, with 10 bases between. In germline, CDR1 is MNHEY, CDR2 SMNVEV (reference sequence). In DNA, the CDR3 is TGTGCCAGCAGTTTTCGCGTAAGGCAGCCCCAGCATTTT. Its translation is CASSFRVRQPQHF.

The chain carries TRBV18 and TRBJ1-2, with 9 bases that match TRBD1. Germline V gives CDR1 KGHSH, CDR2 LQKENI. CDR3 length equals 16 residues. Unmatched junction bases numbered 7, after V lost 0 bases and J lost 5 bases. The CDR3 DNA follows: TGTGCCAGCTCACCACCGTTCAGAGACAGGGGGTATGGCTACACCTTC. It specifies CASSPPFRDRGYGYTF.

In its sample, this clone was seen once. The rearrangement links TRBV2 to TRBJ1-5; the D is unclear. The CDR3 contains 13 residues. Germline CDR1 reads SNHLY; CDR2 reads FYNNEI. V lost 8 bases and J lost 7, with 15 bases in between. The CDR3 loop reads CASQPGIGQPQHF. The CDR3 DNA reads as TGTGCCAGCCAGCCGGGGATTGGGCAGCCCCAGCATTTT.

Written as DNA, the CDR3 is TGTGCCAGCAGCTCCGCCAGACAGGGGAACACTGAAGCTTTCTTT. It yields the protein CASSSARQGNTEAFF. J is TRBJ1-1 and V is TRBV11-2; TRBD1 matches 7 bases. CDR1 is SGHAT, CDR2 FQNNGV, per germline. Trimming took 4 bases from V and 1 from J; bases not matched to a gene: 6. This CDR3 has 15 amino acids.

V usage is TRBV30 and J usage is TRBJ2-4; maybe TRBD2 (7 bases). The CDR3 is made up of 15 amino acids. Trimming took off 1 base at V and 0 bases at J, with 10 bases between the two ends. The germline V gene has CDR1 GTSNPN and CDR2 SVGIG (reference sequence). CDR3 DNA: TGTGCCTGGAGTGAGGGGGGGATAGCCAAAAACATTCAGTACTTC. It translates to CAWSEGGIAKNIQYF.